The 27 T cell receptor beta chains below all came from one sample that was sequenced in a study of CD8+CD57+ T cells in acquired aplastic anemia. Genomic DNA templated the TCR beta VDJ and CDR3 profiling. TCRdb recomputed calls from the reads with MiXCR, one row per CDR3 protein. The sample includes 60,000 to 75,000 distinct CDR3 sequences, about 56% of them seen just once. The sequencing sample was made of sorted CD4+, CD8+, or CD8+CD57+ T cells (not recorded which) from PBMCs. All receptors come from a human donor in good health, serving as a control.

J is TRBJ1-1 and V is TRBV7-2; D unresolved. V shed 3 bases and J shed 1 base, with 6 bases lying between them. Germline V lookup: CDR1 SGHTA, CDR2 FQGNSA. The CDR3 has 13 amino acids. CDR3 in DNA: TGTGCCAGCAGCTTTACAGAGAACACTGAAGCTTTCTTT. It encodes CASSFTENTEAFF.

This clonotype was found many times. The J gene is TRBJ1-6, the V gene TRBV7-8, with a possible D match to TRBD1 (5 bases). Germline CDR1 is SGHVS and CDR2 is FQNEAQ. The CDR3 spans 14 residues. Between the trimmed V and J ends, which lost 2 bases and 7 bases, there was a span of 9 bases. CDR3 in DNA: TGTGCCAGCAGCTTATCGACAGACAATTCACCCCTCCACTTT. Protein sequence: CASSLSTDNSPLHF.

V is TRBV24-1 and J is TRBJ1-1, with 7 nucleotides matching TRBD1. Germline values: CDR1 KGHDR, CDR2 SFDVKD. CDR3 length: 16 residues. J was trimmed by 0 bases and V by 4 bases; bases with no gene match: 7. The CDR3 bases are TGTGCCACCAGTGACCGAAGACAGGGCCTGAACACTGAAGCTTTCTTT. Translated, it gives CATSDRRQGLNTEAFF.

CDR3 protein: CASSFAGRTDTQYF. For the CDR3, the DNA is TGTGCCAGTAGTTTCGCGGGGCGCACAGATACGCAGTATTTT. This rearrangement joins TRBV19 to TRBJ2-3; TRBD2 is a possible D gene (6 bases). The germline V gene encodes CDR1 LNHDA and CDR2 SQIVND (reference sequence). The CDR3 covers 14 residues. Trimming took 5 bases from V and 1 from J, leaving 10 bases between them.

This clonotype was counted only a few times. This may come from a read error, since a much larger clone is one base off. The CDR3 region is CASSRYRDRGENYGYTF. As DNA, the CDR3 is TGTGCCAGCTCACGCTACCGGGACAGGGGGGAGAACTATGGCTACACCTTC. This chain joins TRBV25-1 and TRBJ1-2, with 11 bases identical to TRBD1. The V and J ends lost 8 bases and 2 bases, in that order; junction bases with no gene match: 13. CDR3 length: 17 residues. The germline CDR1 and CDR2 sequences are MGHDK and SYGVNS.

The DNA for the CDR3 is TGTGCCAGTAGTATTCCTGGGTATCAGGGGGAGACCCAGTACTTC. Amino acid sequence: CASSIPGYQGETQYF. The chain has TRBV19 and TRBJ2-5; a possible D gene is TRBD1 (6 bases). This CDR3 is 15 amino acids long. Germline V lookup: CDR1 LNHDA, CDR2 SQIVND (reference sequence). Between the trimmed V and J ends, which lost 3 bases and 5 bases, there was a span of 16 bases. Filled out from reference TRBV19 and TRBJ2-5, the complete variable domain reads DGGITQSPKYLFRKEGQNVTLSCEQNLNHDAMYWYRQDPGQGLRLIYYSQIVNDFQKGDIAEGYSVSREKKESFPLTVTSAQKNPTAFYLCASSIPGYQGETQYFGPGTRLLVL.

The V call is TRBV11-2, the J call TRBJ2-1; D ambiguous. The germline V and J ends were trimmed by 0 bases and 10 bases, with 13 bases remaining between them. CDR3 size: 14 residues. CDR1 is SGHAT, CDR2 FQNNGV, per germline. DNA for the CDR3: TGTGCCAGCAGCTTAGATCGGTCGCCCGGCGAGCAGTTCTTC. Its protein product is CASSLDRSPGEQFF.

This clonotype was counted a few times. This chain connects TRBV30 to TRBJ1-1; D gene uncertain. With 2 bases removed from V and 4 bases from J, the gap between germline ends came to 11 bases. Germline assignment: CDR1 GTSNPN and CDR2 SVGIG (reference sequence). This CDR3 spans 13 amino acids. The CDR3 DNA sequence: TGTGCCTGGAGTTTTGGGCAGAGCACTGAAGCTTTCTTT. Its protein product is CAWSFGQSTEAFF. The entire variable domain, with the rest obtained from reference TRBV30 and TRBJ1-1, is as follows: SQTIHQWPATLVQPVGSPLSLECTVEGTSNPNLYWYRQAAGRGLQLLFYSVGIGQISSEVPQNLSASRPQDRQFILSSKKLLLSDSGFYLCAWSFGQSTEAFFGQGTRLTVV.

This clonotype was observed many times. V gene TRBV7-9 combines with J gene TRBJ1-4; D may be TRBD1 (5 bases). CDR1 and CDR2 from the germline V gene are SEHNR and FQNEAQ (reference sequence). CDR3 size: 13 residues. The CDR3 bases are TGTTCGTGGGGCGGCGCAACTAATGAAAAACTGTTTTTT. The encoded protein is CSWGGATNEKLFF.

This clonotype was picked up many times. The CDR3 nucleotides are TGTGCCAGCAGCCAAGATGTTAGGGACAATGAGCAGTTCTTC. Its translation is CASSQDVRDNEQFF. The rearrangement links TRBV3-1 to TRBJ2-1; D not resolved. Germline lookup yields CDR1 LGHDT and CDR2 YNNKEL (reference sequence). The CDR3 loop spans 14 amino acids. Deletions cut 0 bases from V and 5 bases from J, with 8 bases between.

V usage is TRBV13 and J usage is TRBJ2-7; either TRBD1 or TRBD2 may supply D (7 bases each). From germline, CDR1 is PRHDT and CDR2 FYEKMQ (reference sequence). V dropped 5 bases and J dropped 6 bases, with 17 bases sitting between them. The CDR3 is made up of 14 amino acids. CDR3 nucleotides: TGTGCCAGCAGCAAGCAGGGGGGGCGCGCCGAGCAGTACTTC. Translation: CASSKQGGRAEQYF.

The V and J genes are TRBV19 and TRBJ2-6; D might be TRBD2 (5 bases). V was pared by 5 bases and J by 1 base, with 12 bases between. The germline gives CDR1 LNHDA, CDR2 SQIVND (reference sequence). CDR3 length equals 16 residues. This CDR3 is CASSAHTGSGANVLTF. The DNA for the CDR3 is TGTGCCAGTAGTGCCCACACGGGGTCTGGGGCCAACGTCCTGACTTTC.

The rearrangement links TRBV7-9 to TRBJ1-5; D remains ambiguous. The CDR3 contains 15 residues. Germline-derived CDR1 and CDR2 are SEHNR and FQNEAQ (reference sequence). V dropped 6 bases and J dropped 4 bases, with 16 bases sitting between them. CDR3 in DNA: TGTGCCAGCAGTGCTAGGTGGGCAGAAAATCAGCCCCAGCATTTT. Translating it yields CASSARWAENQPQHF.

The V gene is TRBV15, the J gene TRBJ2-5; TRBD2 is a possible D gene (7 bases). The CDR3 consists of 14 residues. The germline V gene has CDR1 LNHNV and CDR2 YYDKDF (reference sequence). Trimming pared 5 bases from V and 0 bases from J, leaving 10 bases between. The CDR3 DNA sequence: TGTGCCACCAGCGAGGGGGGGTACCAAGAGACCCAGTACTTC. Amino acid sequence: CATSEGGYQETQYF.

This sequence joins TRBV15 and TRBJ1-2; TRBD1 is a possible D gene (5 bases). This CDR3 has 14 residues. The V gene lost 3 bases and the J gene lost 4 bases, with 12 bases spanning the gap. CDR1 is LNHNV and CDR2 is YYDKDF in the germline V gene (reference sequence). The CDR3 DNA follows: TGTGCCACCAGCAGCGCCGACAGCCTCTATGGCTACACCTTC. It is translated as CATSSADSLYGYTF.

This sequence joins TRBV2 and TRBJ1-2, with TRBD1 identical over 10 bases. The ends lost 4 bases at V and 8 bases at J; junction bases unmatched: 7. Germline lookup yields CDR1 SNHLY and CDR2 FYNNEI. There are 14 residues in the CDR3. Written as DNA, the CDR3 is TGTGCCAGCAGTGCCTTCGGGACAGGGGAAGGCTACACCTTC. Translated, it gives CASSAFGTGEGYTF.

This chain uses TRBV25-1 with TRBJ2-7; a possible D gene is TRBD2 (6 bases). The V end was cut by 2 bases, the J end by 2 bases, with 10 bases between. CDR3 length: 14 amino acids. Germline V lookup: CDR1 MGHDK, CDR2 SYGVNS. CDR3 loop: CASSEEGGAYEQYF. Here the CDR3 DNA reads TGTGCCAGCAGTGAAGAAGGCGGGGCCTACGAGCAGTACTTC.

As concerns this clonotype: The missing conserved phenylalanine or tryptophan at the end of this CDR3 makes a read error likely. This sequence joins TRBV2 and TRBJ2-7, with D perhaps TRBD1 (6 bases). In germline, CDR1 is SNHLY, CDR2 FYNNEI. This CDR3 comprises 15 residues. Trimming left V 3 bases short and J 7 bases short, with 19 bases between. The CDR3 bases are TGTGCCAGCAGTGACAAGGGCAGGGGAATAGGAGAGCAGTACCTC. It codes for CASSDKGRGIGEQYL.

J is TRBJ2-7 and V is TRBV19, with D possibly matching TRBD2 (6 bases). This CDR3 comprises 14 residues. The V end was cut by 5 bases, the J end by 1 base, with 12 bases between. Germline V gene data show CDR1 as LNHDA and CDR2 as SQIVND (reference sequence). The CDR3 spells CASSVREMSYEQYF. The CDR3 coding sequence is TGTGCCAGTAGTGTCCGGGAGATGTCCTACGAGCAGTACTTC.

This clonotype was seen at least ten times. The chain has TRBV4-2 and TRBJ2-3, with no clear D. The germline V and J ends were trimmed by 3 bases and 4 bases, with 11 bases remaining between them. Germline V gives CDR1 LGHNA, CDR2 YNFKEQ. There are 14 residues in the CDR3. The CDR3 reads CASSQSQRSDTQYF. CDR3 nucleotide sequence: TGTGCCAGCAGCCAGAGCCAGAGATCAGATACGCAGTATTTT.

V usage is TRBV19 and J usage is TRBJ1-5; unclear D gene. The germline V and J ends were trimmed by 4 bases and 1 base, with 8 bases remaining between them. The CDR3 is made up of 14 amino acids. Germline assignment: CDR1 LNHDA and CDR2 SQIVND (reference sequence). This chain's CDR3 is CASSTLQSNQPQHF. The CDR3 bases are TGTGCCAGTAGTACCCTACAAAGCAATCAGCCCCAGCATTTT.

In this sample, this clonotype is medium-sized (0.01 to 0.1%). The rearrangement links TRBV7-2 to TRBJ2-7, with 7 bases matching TRBD2. Germline V gives CDR1 SGHTA, CDR2 FQGNSA. J gave up 2 bases and V 8 bases, and 9 bases lay outside the gene matches. The CDR3 has 14 amino acids. CDR3 sequence (DNA): TGTGCCAGCGGCCGCCGGGCGGGGGCCTACGAGCAGTACTTC. Translated: CASGRRAGAYEQYF.

The table lists this clonotype with many counts. V and J are TRBV19 and TRBJ1-4; D is ambiguous. CDR3 length: 16 residues. Trimming stripped 3 bases from V and 0 bases from J, with 11 bases between. The germline V gene encodes CDR1 LNHDA and CDR2 SQIVND (reference sequence). The CDR3 is CASSIGPLATNEKLFF. The CDR3 DNA sequence: TGTGCCAGTAGTATTGGGCCTCTCGCAACTAATGAAAAACTGTTTTTT.

Here the CDR3 DNA reads TGTGCCAGCAGCTTAGAAACGGGTGCTAATTCACCCCTCCACTTT. This codes for CASSLETGANSPLHF. V is TRBV11-2 and J is TRBJ1-6, with no clear D. CDR1 is SGHAT and CDR2 is FQNNGV in the germline V gene. This CDR3 is 15 amino acids long. Trimming removed 0 bases from V and 6 bases from J, with 9 bases in between.

The rearrangement joins TRBV25-1 to TRBJ2-3; 14 nucleotides agree with TRBD2. The germline gives CDR1 MGHDK, CDR2 SYGVNS. The length of the CDR3 is 18 residues. After removal of 8 bases from V and 1 base from J, the junction contained 11 bases not matched to a gene. CDR3 DNA sequence: TGTGCCAGCCAACCAGGGACTAGCGGGAGTTGGGGCACAGATACGCAGTATTTT. Protein: CASQPGTSGSWGTDTQYF.

This rearrangement joins TRBV29-1 to TRBJ2-3; 9 bases are a match to TRBD1. The germline CDR1 and CDR2 sequences are SQVTM and ANQGSEA. The CDR3 runs 15 residues. V shed 3 bases and J 3 bases; nucleotides not matched to a gene: 7. CDR3 residues: CSVDPADRGTDTQYF. CDR3 nucleotide sequence: TGCAGCGTTGACCCGGCGGACAGGGGTACAGATACGCAGTATTTT.

This chain joins TRBV2 and TRBJ2-6, with a weak D call TRBD1 (5 bases). With 1 base removed from V and 3 bases from J, the gap between germline ends came to 13 bases. CDR1 is SNHLY and CDR2 is FYNNEI in the germline V gene. The CDR3 loop spans 17 amino acids. CDR3 coding DNA: TGTGCCAGCAGTGAAGTGGTCAGGGTGGGTGGGGCCAACGTCCTGACTTTC. It codes for CASSEVVRVGGANVLTF.